These 28 T cell receptor beta chains were all obtained from the same sample, sequenced in a study of T cells in Graves' hyperthyroidism and ophthalmopathy. RNA transcripts yielded amplified TCR beta CDR3 regions. A set of HTBI primers served as the primers for a first-round RT-PCR of the TCR CDR3. One entry per CDR3 protein results from TCRdb running MiXCR on the multiplex PCR reads. The sample shows around 760,000 distinct CDR3 sequences, about a third of them seen only once. Sequencing used blood. These receptors originate from a woman aged 35 to 49 with Graves' hyperthyroidism.

The chain employs TRBV10-2 and TRBJ1-1; maybe TRBD1 (6 bases). The CDR3 sequence is 15 residues long. Germline CDR1 reads WSHSY; CDR2 reads SAAADI. The germline V and J ends were trimmed by 3 bases and 7 bases, with 18 bases remaining between them. In DNA form, the CDR3 reads TGCGCCAGCAGTGAACGTCAGGGGCAGGGTATTGAAGCTTTCTTT. Protein product: CASSERQGQGIEAFF.

This clonotype was detected a few times. V usage is TRBV7-8 and J usage is TRBJ2-5; TRBD1 aligns across 10 bases. From germline, CDR1 is SGHVS and CDR2 FQNEAQ. The CDR3 runs 16 residues. V shed 4 bases, J shed 4 bases, and the junction held 9 bases outside the gene matches. In DNA form, the CDR3 reads TGTGCCAGCAGCTCTCGGGACAGGGGACCTCCAGAGACCCAGTACTTC. Protein sequence: CASSSRDRGPPETQYF. Combining the CDR3 with reference TRBV7-8 and TRBJ2-5 gives the whole variable domain GAGVSQSPRYKVAKRGQDVALRCDPISGHVSLFWYQQALGQGPEFLTYFQNEAQLDKSGLPSDRFFAERPEGSVSTLKIQRTQQEDSAVYLCASSSRDRGPPETQYFGPGTRLLVL.

The chain recombines TRBV2 with TRBJ1-2; TRBD1 aligns across 7 bases. Trimming removed 5 bases from V and 6 bases from J; junction bases left unmatched: 12. CDR1 SNHLY and CDR2 FYNNEI come from the germline V gene. The CDR3 runs 15 residues. CDR3 in amino acids: CASSLGMRGLNGYTF. Here the CDR3 DNA reads TGTGCCAGCAGTTTGGGTATGAGGGGGCTAAATGGCTACACCTTC.

The J gene is TRBJ1-1, the V gene TRBV5-1; D is unclear. Trimming stripped 7 bases from V and 11 bases from J, with 12 bases between. The CDR3 length is 10 residues. CDR1 and CDR2 (germline): SGHRS, YFSETQ. The DNA for the CDR3 is TGCGCCAGCGTTTTTAACGGGGCTTTCTTT. Protein: CASVFNGAFF.

This sequence joins TRBV12-3 or TRBV12-4 and TRBJ2-5; no definite D call. This CDR3 has 14 amino acids. Trimming cost V 0 bases and J 0 bases, with 5 bases left between them. DNA of the CDR3: TGTGCCAGCAGTTTAGCCAGCTACCAAGAGACCCAGTACTTC. Residues: CASSLASYQETQYF.

This chain joins TRBV7-9 and TRBJ1-4; 7 bases are a match to TRBD1. Trimming removed 5 bases from V and 6 bases from J; junction bases left unmatched: 18. The CDR3 consists of 18 residues. Germline CDR1 reads SEHNR; CDR2 reads FQNEAQ (reference sequence). As DNA, the CDR3 is TGTGCCAGCAGCCCATCATATAGTAGGACAGGAGGGGATGAAAAACTGTTTTTT. Protein product: CASSPSYSRTGGDEKLFF.

This clonotype is a singleton in its sample. The chain is built from TRBV20-1 and TRBJ2-7, with TRBD1 matching 8 bases. CDR3 length equals 15 residues. Trimming took 3 bases from V and 3 from J; bases not matched to a gene: 10. Germline CDR1 DFQATT, CDR2 SNEGSKA (reference sequence). The CDR3 protein is CSARGVRDRNYEQYF. CDR3 in DNA: TGCAGTGCTAGGGGGGTCCGGGACAGGAACTACGAGCAGTACTTC.

The chain joins TRBV20-1 to TRBJ1-1; TRBD1 agrees at 7 bases. Per the germline V gene, CDR1 is DFQATT and CDR2 is SNEGSKA (reference sequence). V was pared by 0 bases and J by 0 bases, with 1 base of the junction left unmatched. The CDR3 runs to 14 residues. The CDR3 DNA follows: TGCAGTGCTAGAGAACAGGGGTTGAACACTGAAGCTTTCTTT. Residues: CSAREQGLNTEAFF.

V usage is TRBV24-1 and J usage is TRBJ1-1, with D uncertain. V shed 1 base and J shed 3 bases, with 11 bases lying between them. The germline V gene encodes CDR1 KGHDR and CDR2 SFDVKD. This CDR3 contains 15 residues. CDR3 DNA sequence: TGTGCCACCAGTGATTTCTCGGACCGGGACACTGAAGCTTTCTTT. Translated, it gives CATSDFSDRDTEAFF.

This chain connects TRBV18 to TRBJ2-5, with D unresolved. This CDR3 region has 14 residues. The V end was cut by 2 bases, the J end by 2 bases, with 9 bases between. CDR1 KGHSH and CDR2 LQKENI come from the germline V gene. This CDR3 reads CASSPGLGQETQYF. CDR3 DNA sequence: TGTGCCAGCTCACCAGGGCTGGGGCAAGAGACCCAGTACTTC.

The CDR3 DNA reads as TGTGCCAGCAGTTACATTATCACCGGGGAGCTGTTTTTT. Its translation is CASSYIITGELFF. The genes are TRBV27 and TRBJ2-2; D is unresolved. Trimming pared 4 bases from V and 4 bases from J, leaving 7 bases between. Germline V gene lookup returns CDR1 MNHEY and CDR2 SMNVEV (reference sequence). The CDR3 runs to 13 residues.

This clonotype was found a few times. The rearrangement links TRBV20-1 to TRBJ2-5; the match to TRBD2 covers 11 bases. CDR3 length equals 18 residues. Trimming took 6 bases from V and 5 from J; bases not matched to a gene: 20. CDR1 is DFQATT, CDR2 SNEGSKA, per germline (reference sequence). In DNA, the CDR3 is TGCAGTGCCCCCGGCCGGGGACTAGCGGCAGGGGGGTGGGAGACCCAGTACTTC. It translates to CSAPGRGLAAGGWETQYF.

This clonotype was observed many times. The DNA of the CDR3 is TGCAGTGCCATACCGGGACAGGGAGGACAGCCCCAGCATTTT. This encodes CSAIPGQGGQPQHF. The J gene is TRBJ1-5, the V gene TRBV20-1, with 9 bases matching TRBD1. CDR1 and CDR2 (germline): DFQATT, SNEGSKA (reference sequence). CDR3 length equals 14 residues. The V gene end was trimmed by 6 bases and the J gene end by 7 bases; junction bases not matched to a gene: 10.

Only a few counts were recorded for this clonotype. The chain employs TRBV6-1 and TRBJ2-7; D is uncertain. This CDR3 spans 14 amino acids. Trimming stripped 3 bases from V and 0 bases from J, with 9 bases between. Germline assignment: CDR1 MNHNS and CDR2 SASEGT. CDR3 region: CASSEEQSSYEQYF. The DNA of the CDR3 is TGTGCCAGCAGTGAGGAACAAAGCTCCTACGAGCAGTACTTC.

This clonotype was seen a few times. At one of its ends the junction is not consistent with the germline gene, which may arise from a read error. The genes are TRBV20-1 and TRBJ1-1; 7 bases line up with TRBD1. Per germline, CDR1 DFQATT and CDR2 SNEGSKA (reference sequence). This CDR3 spans 12 amino acids. CDR3 loop: CSARDSSTEASF. DNA for the CDR3: TGCAGTGCTCGGGACAGCAGCACTGAGGCTTCCTTT.

The rearrangement links TRBV6-5 to TRBJ1-2; 9 bases are shared with TRBD1. The V and J ends lost 2 bases and 8 bases, in that order; junction bases with no gene match: 6. Germline assignment: CDR1 MNHEY and CDR2 SVGAGI. The CDR3 runs 14 residues. CDR3: CASSYRTGVEGYTF. CDR3 nucleotides: TGTGCCAGCAGTTACCGGACAGGGGTAGAAGGCTACACCTTC.

The rearrangement uses TRBV19 and TRBJ1-2; TRBD1 agrees at 9 bases. The CDR3 has 15 residues. Germline values: CDR1 LNHDA, CDR2 SQIVND (reference sequence). V was clipped by 5 bases and J by 8 bases; unmatched bases: 12. The CDR3 DNA is TGTGCCAGTAGTCCCGAACCGACAGGGGGTGCGGGCTACACCTTC. Translated, it gives CASSPEPTGGAGYTF.

V usage is TRBV10-3 and J usage is TRBJ2-3, with D possibly called TRBD1 or TRBD2 (5 bases each). The germline V and J ends were trimmed by 3 bases and 5 bases, with 18 bases remaining between them. Germline values: CDR1 ENHRY, CDR2 SYGVKD. CDR3 length: 16 amino acids. The CDR3 spells CAISDHRLGAGDTQYF. In nucleotides, the CDR3 is TGTGCCATCAGTGACCACAGACTTGGGGCGGGAGATACGCAGTATTTT.

This clonotype was observed at least ten times. The chain uses TRBV7-6 and TRBJ1-6, with TRBD1 as a possible D gene (6 bases). Germline CDR1 reads SGHVS; CDR2 reads FNYEAQ. CDR3 length equals 18 residues. V dropped 0 bases and J dropped 5 bases, with 17 bases sitting between them. CDR3 region: CASSLALLGATNNSPLHF. CDR3 nucleotides: TGTGCCAGCAGCTTAGCGCTCTTGGGGGCAACAAATAATTCACCCCTCCACTTT.

J is TRBJ2-5 and V is TRBV20-1, with 11 bases identical to TRBD2. Germline loops: CDR1 DFQATT, CDR2 SNEGSKA (reference sequence). This CDR3 is 16 amino acids long. The ends lost 6 bases at V and 2 bases at J; junction bases unmatched: 11. The chain's CDR3 is CSAGNSGGAIQETQYF. CDR3 nucleotides: TGCAGTGCCGGAAATAGCGGGGGGGCTATACAAGAGACCCAGTACTTC.

This clonotype has just a few counts. The J gene is TRBJ1-4, the V gene TRBV7-9; 7 bases are a match to TRBD1. V trimming: 4 bases; J trimming: 10 bases; junction bases outside the gene matches: 15. Germline V gene data show CDR1 as SEHNR and CDR2 as FQNEAQ (reference sequence). CDR3 length: 16 amino acids. Here the CDR3 reads CASSSTGVLESGKLFF. The DNA for the CDR3 is TGTGCCAGCAGCTCTACAGGGGTTCTCGAATCGGGAAAACTGTTTTTT. The whole variable domain, remainder taken from reference TRBV7-9 and TRBJ1-4, is DTGVSQNPRHKITKRGQNVTFRCDPISEHNRLYWYRQTLGQGPEFLTYFQNEAQLEKSRLLSDRFSAERPKGSFSTLEIQRTEQGDSAMYLCASSSTGVLESGKLFFGSGTQLSVL.

This clonotype was seen only a few times. This chain links TRBV6-9 with TRBJ2-2; TRBD2 aligns across 10 bases. Germline V CDR1 and CDR2: MNHGY, SVAAGI. V was pared by 6 bases and J by 2 bases, with 6 bases of the junction left unmatched. There are 16 residues in the CDR3. In DNA, the CDR3 is TGTGCCAGCAGACTAGCGGGACGACAAAACACCGGGGAGCTGTTTTTT. Its translation is CASRLAGRQNTGELFF.

This clonotype was observed once. The chain is built from TRBV7-8 and TRBJ1-1; D not resolved. CDR1 and CDR2 (germline): SGHVS, FQNEAQ. V was cut by 1 base and J by 1 base, with 10 bases left in between. CDR3 length: 15 residues. The CDR3, as DNA: TGTGCCAGCAGCTTAGTGCCTCAGAGGAACACTGAAGCTTTCTTT. The encoded protein is CASSLVPQRNTEAFF.

The chain is built from TRBV11-2 and TRBJ1-6; D possibly corresponds to TRBD1 (5 bases). This CDR3 region has 13 residues. V was clipped by 6 bases and J by 7 bases, with 10 bases between them. CDR1 and CDR2 (germline): SGHAT, FQNNGV. CDR3 in DNA: TGTGCCAGCAGTGGGGGGTCAAATTCACCCCTCCACTTT. Encoded protein: CASSGGSNSPLHF.

The rearrangement uses TRBV25-1 and TRBJ1-1; D might be TRBD1 (5 bases). Germline V CDR1 and CDR2: MGHDK, SYGVNS. V lost 8 bases and J 5 bases, leaving 12 bases between the germline ends. The CDR3 is 12 amino acids. CDR3 amino acids: CASGEGWTEAFF. The CDR3 nucleotides are TGTGCCAGCGGGGAGGGGTGGACTGAAGCTTTCTTT.

This clonotype occurred many times. This rearrangement joins TRBV19 to TRBJ1-2; a weak D match, TRBD1 (5 bases). The CDR3 runs to 17 residues. The germline V gene encodes CDR1 LNHDA and CDR2 SQIVND (reference sequence). V lost 6 bases to trimming and J lost 1 base, with 21 bases between them. CDR3 in DNA: TGTGCCAGTAGGCCTTTAGCGGGTAGGGGACGTAACTATGGCTACACCTTC. Its translation: CASRPLAGRGRNYGYTF.

The gene calls are TRBV28 and TRBJ1-1; no reliable D call. CDR1 and CDR2 from the germline V gene are MDHEN and SYDVKM. The CDR3 covers 14 residues. Deletions cut 8 bases from V and 5 bases from J, with 18 bases between. Here the CDR3 reads CASRLPRIGTEAFF. DNA of the CDR3: TGTGCCAGCCGACTCCCCAGGATTGGGACTGAAGCTTTCTTT.

The chain is built from TRBV10-3 and TRBJ2-2; D ambiguous. The CDR3 is made up of 12 amino acids. The V and J ends lost 10 bases and 5 bases respectively, with 11 bases between them. CDR1 and CDR2 from the germline V gene are ENHRY and SYGVKD. The CDR3 is CASTPKTGELFF. CDR3 nucleotide sequence: TGTGCCAGCACCCCCAAGACCGGGGAGCTGTTTTTT.